Listed below are T cell receptor beta chains from one sample, sequenced in a study of monozygotic twins with inflammatory bowel disease. TCRdb reanalyzed the 5' RACE reads and collapses them to one entry per CDR3 protein, without DNA. The specimen's table records some 170,000 distinct CDR3 sequences. Material: blood. These receptors were collected from a human donor with ulcerative colitis or Crohn's disease, or a healthy co-twin of an affected twin (not recorded which). The CDR3 runs from the conserved cysteine through the conserved F or W.

V gene	J gene	CDR3 protein
TRBV10-3	TRBJ2-2	CAISERGTGNTGELFF
TRBV5-1	TRBJ2-7	CASSLADRYEQYF
TRBV6-4	TRBJ1-5	CASKIRDRGIMAPQHF
TRBV27	TRBJ2-7	CASSELEGEQYF
TRBV11-2	TRBJ2-7	CASTSPLLSGTSSYEQYF
TRBV30	TRBJ2-7	CAWSPGQGSAEQYF
TRBV20-1	TRBJ2-3	CSARDPTSFVDTQYF
TRBV7-9	TRBJ1-1	CASSLVGARGTEAFF
TRBV6-1	TRBJ1-5	CASSLGAGNQPQHF
TRBV29-1	TRBJ2-1	CSVSPLAGGGEQFF
TRBV6-5	TRBJ2-7	CASSYHSGLAGYEQYF
TRBV29-1	TRBJ1-1	CSVEPHGNTEAFF
TRBV12-3/TRBV12-4	TRBJ2-1	CASSFKGSGRIMGSYNEQFF
TRBV7-2	TRBJ1-5	CASSPDTYQPQHF
TRBV20-1	TRBJ2-5	CSARLGPGQSLKTQYF
TRBV12-3/TRBV12-4	TRBJ1-4	CASSPAGARGEKLFF
TRBV20-1	TRBJ2-2	CSAREGPGELFF
TRBV29-1	TRBJ1-2	CSVVESTANYGYTF
TRBV7-3	TRBJ1-1	CASSTGQGRHTEAFF
TRBV7-2	TRBJ2-7	CASSTYSGTGNDEQYF
TRBV12-3/TRBV12-4	TRBJ2-3	CASISGQATDTQYF
TRBV10-2	TRBJ2-1	CASQIAPGSYNEQFF
TRBV18	TRBJ2-2	CASSPPTTTTGELFF
TRBV7-6	TRBJ1-6	CASSLGTVDSPLHF
TRBV2	TRBJ1-4	CASSDAPSGANEKLFF
TRBV7-9	TRBJ1-1	CASSGWGRDTEAFF
TRBV4-3	TRBJ1-1	CASSQDGNTEAFF
TRBV27	TRBJ1-6	CASKPGQGFAPLHF
TRBV6-1	TRBJ1-1	CASSLEGNTEAFF
TRBV18	TRBJ2-7	CASSPPGTRGLEQYF
TRBV5-1	TRBJ2-7	CASSNPGLAGGEQYF
TRBV29-1	TRBJ2-1	CSVEYRREHEQFF
TRBV10-3	TRBJ2-2	CAISEGQGITWELFF
TRBV6-5	TRBJ2-4	CASSYESGLAGNIQYF
TRBV5-1	TRBJ2-1	CASSLESPYNEQFF
TRBV7-9	TRBJ2-5	CASTPEGGWARETQYF
TRBV14	TRBJ1-5	CASSQVRRTGNQPQHF
TRBV10-3	TRBJ2-7	CATGKREGRGEQYF
TRBV20-1	TRBJ1-3	CSAWDRTNTIYF
TRBV7-9	TRBJ1-2	CASSLETPGWDGYTF
TRBV10-3	TRBJ2-7	CAISEADLPARYEQYF
TRBV4-3	TRBJ2-3	CASSQETGGPAQYF
TRBV27	TRBJ2-6	CASSLTSGPNVLTF